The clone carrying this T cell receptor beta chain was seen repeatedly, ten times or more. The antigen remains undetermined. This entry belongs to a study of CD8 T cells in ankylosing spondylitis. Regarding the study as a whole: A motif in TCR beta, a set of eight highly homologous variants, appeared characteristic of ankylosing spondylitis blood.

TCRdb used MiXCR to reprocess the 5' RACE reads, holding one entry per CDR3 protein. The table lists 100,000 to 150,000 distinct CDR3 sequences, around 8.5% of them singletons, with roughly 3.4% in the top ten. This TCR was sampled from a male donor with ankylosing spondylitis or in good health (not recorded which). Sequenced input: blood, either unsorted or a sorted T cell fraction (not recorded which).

The CDR3 is CASSGGQGAYEQYF. For the CDR3, the DNA is TGCGCCAGCAGCGGCGGACAGGGGGCTTACGAGCAGTACTTC. The chain links TRBV5-1 to TRBJ2-7; the match to TRBD1 covers 11 bases. With 4 bases clipped from V and 4 bases from J, the junction kept 4 bases outside the gene matches. The length of the CDR3 is 14 residues. In germline, CDR1 is SGHRS, CDR2 YFSETQ.